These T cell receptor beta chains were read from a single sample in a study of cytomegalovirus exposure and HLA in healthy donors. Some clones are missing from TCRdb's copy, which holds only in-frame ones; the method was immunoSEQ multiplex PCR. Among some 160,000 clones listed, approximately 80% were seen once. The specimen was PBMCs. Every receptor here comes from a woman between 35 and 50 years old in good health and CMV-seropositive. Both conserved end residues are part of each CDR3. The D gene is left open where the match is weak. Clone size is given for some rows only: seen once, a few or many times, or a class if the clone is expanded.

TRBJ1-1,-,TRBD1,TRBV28,CASSLGQGTEAFF,TGTGCCAGCAGTTTAGGACAGGGGACTGAAGCTTTCTTT
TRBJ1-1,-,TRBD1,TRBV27,CASSFEARDRPFMNTEAFF,TGTGCCAGCAGTTTCGAGGCCCGGGACAGACCCTTCATGAACACTGAAGCTTTCTTT
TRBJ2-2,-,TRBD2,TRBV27,CASSFSGGAGELFF,TGTGCCAGCAGTTTTAGCGGGGGGGCCGGGGAGCTGTTTTTT
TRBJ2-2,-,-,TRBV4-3,CASSQDSFTGELFF,TGCGCCAGCAGCCAAGATTCATTCACCGGGGAGCTGTTTTTT
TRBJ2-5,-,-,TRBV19,CASSIIRGETQYF,TGTGCCAGTAGTATCATCAGGGGAGAGACCCAGTACTTC
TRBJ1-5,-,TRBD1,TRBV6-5,CASSHSGDRAQPQHF,TGTGCCAGCAGTCACTCCGGGGACAGGGCTCAGCCCCAGCATTTT
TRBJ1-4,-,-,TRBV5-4,CASSLGSGVANEKLFF,TGTGCCAGCAGTCTCGGATCAGGGGTGGCTAATGAAAAACTGTTTTTT
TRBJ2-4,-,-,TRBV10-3,CAISQGLAGVAKNIQYF,TGTGCCATCAGTCAGGGTTTGGCAGGAGTAGCCAAAAACATTCAGTACTTC
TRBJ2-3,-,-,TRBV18,CASSKPQGSSTDTQYF,TGTGCCAGCTCAAAACCCCAGGGGTCAAGCACAGATACGCAGTATTTT
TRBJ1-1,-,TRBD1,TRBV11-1,CASSPSRQGSLNTEAFF,TGTGCCAGCAGCCCCAGCCGACAGGGTTCTTTGAACACTGAAGCTTTCTTT
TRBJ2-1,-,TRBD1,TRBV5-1,CASSSDRGREQFF,TGCGCCAGCAGCTCAGACAGGGGTCGGGAGCAGTTCTTC
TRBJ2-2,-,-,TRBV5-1,CASSPRSGIGGGGGELFF,TGCGCCAGCAGCCCAAGGTCGGGGATCGGAGGGGGCGGCGGGGAGCTGTTTTTT
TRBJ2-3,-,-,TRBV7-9,CASSEVGSDTQYF,TGTGCCAGCAGCGAAGTCGGGTCAGATACGCAGTATTTT
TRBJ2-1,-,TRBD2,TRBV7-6,CASSLAAGGPNEQFF,TGTGCCAGCAGCTTAGCAGCGGGAGGGCCAAATGAGCAGTTCTTC
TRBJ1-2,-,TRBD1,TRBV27,CASSSQTGVGYTF,TGTGCCAGCAGTTCCCAAACAGGGGTTGGCTACACCTTC
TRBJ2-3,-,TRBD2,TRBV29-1,CSVGGLTDTQYF,TGCAGCGTCGGGGGGTTGACAGATACGCAGTATTTT
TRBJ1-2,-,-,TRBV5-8,CASSRTRTDIYGYTF,TGTGCCAGCAGCCGGACCCGGACGGACATCTATGGCTACACCTTC
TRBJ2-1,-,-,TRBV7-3,CAGSLEGVGEQFF,TGTGCCGGCAGCTTAGAAGGGGTCGGTGAGCAGTTCTTC
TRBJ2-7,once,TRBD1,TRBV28,CASSTPGQASYEQYF,TGTGCCAGCAGTACCCCGGGACAGGCTTCCTACGAGCAGTACTTC
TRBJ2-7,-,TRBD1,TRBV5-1,CASSLGGQEGEQYF,TGCGCCAGCAGCTTGGGGGGACAGGAAGGCGAGCAGTACTTC
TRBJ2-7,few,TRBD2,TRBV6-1,CASEGLAVYEQYF,TGTGCCAGCGAGGGACTAGCGGTCTACGAGCAGTACTTC
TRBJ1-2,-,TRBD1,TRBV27,CASSHQTTGTGGENNYGYTF,TGTGCCAGCAGTCATCAAACGACCGGGACAGGGGGTGAAAATAACTATGGCTACACCTTC
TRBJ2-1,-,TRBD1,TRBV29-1,CSVELGTGNEQFF,TGCAGCGTTGAATTGGGGACAGGCAATGAGCAGTTCTTC
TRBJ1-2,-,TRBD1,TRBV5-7,CASSRGPGTAAKRNYGYTF,TGTGCCAGCAGCCGCGGTCCCGGGACAGCAGCAAAAAGGAACTATGGCTACACCTTC
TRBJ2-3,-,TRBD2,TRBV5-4,CASRAGTSGSTDTQYF,TGTGCCAGCAGAGCCGGGACTAGCGGCAGCACAGATACGCAGTATTTT
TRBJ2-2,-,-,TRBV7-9,CASSLSAVNTGELFF,TGTGCCAGCAGCTTATCAGCGGTGAACACCGGGGAGCTGTTTTTT
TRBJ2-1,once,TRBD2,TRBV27,CASNILAGGYNEQFF,TGTGCCAGCAACATACTAGCGGGAGGCTACAATGAGCAGTTCTTC
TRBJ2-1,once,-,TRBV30,CAWSVRQGTVWNEQFF,TGTGCCTGGAGTGTACGTCAGGGTACCGTTTGGAATGAGCAGTTCTTC
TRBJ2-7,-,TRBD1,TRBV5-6,CASSLTGKYEQYF,TGTGCCAGCAGCCTGACAGGGAAATACGAGCAGTACTTC
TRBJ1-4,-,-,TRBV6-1,CASSELGRAGEKLFF,TGTGCCAGCAGTGAACTCGGCAGGGCCGGCGAAAAACTGTTTTTT
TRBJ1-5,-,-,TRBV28,CASSPLGARKQPQHF,TGTGCCAGCAGTCCCTTAGGGGCGCGTAAACAGCCCCAGCATTTT
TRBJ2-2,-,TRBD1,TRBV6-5,CASRTGGNTGELFF,TGTGCCAGCAGAACAGGGGGCAACACCGGGGAGCTGTTTTTT
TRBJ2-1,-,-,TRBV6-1,CATRGQTNEQFF,TGTGCCACCCGGGGTCAAACCAATGAGCAGTTCTTC
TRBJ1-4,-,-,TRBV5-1,CASSLEGRVVEDEKLFF,TGCGCCAGCAGCTTGGAAGGCAGGGTGGTTGAGGATGAAAAACTGTTTTTT
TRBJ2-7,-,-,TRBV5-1,CASSLAYEQYF,TGCGCCAGCAGCTTGGCGTACGAGCAGTACTTC
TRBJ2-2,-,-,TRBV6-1,CASGGSRYTGELFF,TGTGCCAGCGGGGGGAGTAGGTACACCGGGGAGCTGTTTTTT
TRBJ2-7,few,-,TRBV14,CASSQDLLYEQYF,TGTGCCAGCAGCCAAGACCTTCTCTACGAGCAGTACTTC
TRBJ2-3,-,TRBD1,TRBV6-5,CASSFRTGDTDTQYF,TGTGCCAGCAGTTTCCGGACAGGGGACACAGATACGCAGTATTTT
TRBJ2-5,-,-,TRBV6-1,CASSEAGGRRTQYF,TGTGCCAGCAGTGAAGCAGGGGGAAGGCGGACCCAGTACTTC
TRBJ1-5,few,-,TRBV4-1,CASGGPGPQHF,TGCGCCAGCGGGGGCCCGGGGCCCCAGCATTTT
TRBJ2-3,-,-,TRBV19,CASSIGGGINF,TGTGCCAGTAGTATTGGCGGGGGCATCAATTTT
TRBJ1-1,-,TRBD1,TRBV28,CASSFGTAHEAFF,TGTGCCAGCAGTTTCGGGACAGCCCATGAAGCTTTCTTT
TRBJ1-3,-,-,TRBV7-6,CASSLDFGSGNTIYF,TGTGCCAGCAGCTTAGACTTCGGCTCTGGAAACACCATATATTTT
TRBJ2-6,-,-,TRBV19,CASSIVGAGANVLTF,TGTGCCAGTAGTATAGTCGGGGCTGGGGCCAACGTCCTGACTTTC
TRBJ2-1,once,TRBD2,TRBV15,CATSRASGPYNEQFF,TGTGCCACCAGCAGGGCTAGCGGTCCGTACAATGAGCAGTTCTTC